These 9 T cell receptor beta chains came from one sample sequenced in a study of post-analysis software for immune sequencing data. Every TCR beta cDNA library bore unique molecular identifiers. A single record per CDR3 protein comes from TCRdb applying MiXCR to the PCR reads. The sample carries approximately 660,000 distinct CDR3 sequences, approximately 60% recorded once. These receptors are not linked to any known antigen. General study points: With TRBV5-6, TRBV5-1 and TRBV20-1 included, about 5 TRBV segments were more frequent in patients than in controls.

Sequencing input: blood. These receptors were collected from a girl aged 2 to 9 with multiple sclerosis.

The chain is built from TRBV6-1 and TRBJ2-1; 9 nucleotides agree with TRBD2. With 7 bases clipped from V and 1 base from J, the junction kept 17 bases outside the gene matches. This CDR3 spans 19 amino acids. Germline V gene lookup returns CDR1 MNHNS and CDR2 SASEGT. CDR3 in amino acids: CASTMDARGGIISYNEQFF. CDR3 DNA sequence: TGTGCCAGCACCATGGATGCGCGGGGGGGTATCATTTCCTACAATGAGCAGTTCTTC.

There are a few counts of this clonotype. This chain links TRBV20-1 with TRBJ2-3; 8 bases align to TRBD2. This CDR3 has 16 residues. The germline CDR1 and CDR2 sequences are DFQATT and SNEGSKA (reference sequence). V shed 7 bases and J 3 bases; nucleotides not matched to a gene: 15. The CDR3 sequence is CSVLAFLAGPTDTQYF. CDR3 coding DNA: TGCAGTGTTTTAGCTTTCTTAGCGGGGCCGACAGATACGCAGTATTTT.

The chain couples TRBV20-1 to TRBJ1-4, with D perhaps matching TRBD1 (5 bases). Trimming took 5 bases from V and 3 from J, leaving 10 bases between them. The germline CDR1 and CDR2 sequences are DFQATT and SNEGSKA (reference sequence). The CDR3 has 13 amino acids. The CDR3 loop reads CSAVQGANEKLFF. CDR3 DNA sequence: TGCAGTGCTGTCCAAGGGGCTAATGAAAAACTGTTTTTT.

The chain joins TRBV4-2 to TRBJ2-2; D is unresolved. This CDR3 is 12 amino acids long. Germline V gene data show CDR1 as LGHNA and CDR2 as YNFKEQ. The ends were cut back, 0 bases at V and 6 bases at J, with 2 bases in the middle. CDR3: CASSQESGELFF. In nucleotides, the CDR3 is TGTGCCAGCAGCCAAGAGTCCGGGGAGCTGTTTTTT.

The chain links TRBV7-2 to TRBJ2-7, with 9 positions matching TRBD2. The CDR3 is 15 residues long. The V segment lost 1 base and the J segment 3 bases; nucleotides outside the gene matches: 4. In germline, CDR1 is SGHTA, CDR2 FQGNSA. CDR3: CASSLGLAEDYEQYF. CDR3 bases: TGTGCCAGCAGCTTAGGACTAGCGGAGGACTACGAGCAGTACTTC.

This clonotype came up once. The junction departs from germline at one end; a sequencing error may be responsible. This chain links TRBV7-2 with TRBJ2-6, with D unresolved. The CDR3 covers 19 residues. Germline V lookup: CDR1 SGHTA, CDR2 FQGNSA. The CDR3 loop is CASSLAAHLHLAGANVLTF. The CDR3 DNA follows: TGTGCCAGCAGTTTAGCCGCCCACCTTCACCTGGCTGGGGCCAACGTCCTGACTTTC.

The chain recombines TRBV29-1 with TRBJ2-4; 9 bases agree with TRBD1. The CDR3 contains 13 residues. Looked up from germline, CDR1 is SQVTM and CDR2 is ANQGSEA. The V gene end was trimmed by 5 bases and the J gene end by 6 bases; junction bases not matched to a gene: 5. CDR3 nucleotides: TGCAGCGTTCACAGGGGGCGCGGAAACATTCAGTACTTC. The encoded protein is CSVHRGRGNIQYF.

The V call is TRBV12-3 or TRBV12-4, the J call TRBJ2-2; 7 bases are a match to TRBD2. V lost 3 bases to trimming and J lost 0 bases; unmatched junction nucleotides: 4. The CDR3 sequence is 16 residues long. The CDR3 DNA reads as TGTGCCAGCAGTTTCGTAAGCGGGACGAACACCGGGGAGCTGTTTTTT. This gives the protein CASSFVSGTNTGELFF.

The chain carries TRBV20-1 and TRBJ2-3; tentatively, D is TRBD2 (5 bases). V gave up 6 bases and J gave up 4 bases, with 14 bases separating them. The CDR3 totals 13 residues. The germline CDR1 and CDR2 sequences are DFQATT and SNEGSKA (reference sequence). The CDR3 sequence: CSAKRGGPDTQYF. CDR3 DNA sequence: TGCAGTGCGAAGCGTGGAGGTCCAGATACGCAGTATTTT.